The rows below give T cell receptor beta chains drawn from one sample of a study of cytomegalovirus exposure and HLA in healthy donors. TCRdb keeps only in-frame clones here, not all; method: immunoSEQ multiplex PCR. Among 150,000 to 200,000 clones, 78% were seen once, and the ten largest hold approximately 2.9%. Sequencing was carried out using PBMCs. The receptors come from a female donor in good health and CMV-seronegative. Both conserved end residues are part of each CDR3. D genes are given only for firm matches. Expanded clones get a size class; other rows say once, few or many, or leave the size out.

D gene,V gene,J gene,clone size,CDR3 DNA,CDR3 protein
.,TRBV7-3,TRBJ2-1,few,TGTGCCAGCAGCCCAAGCTCTCCGACGAGCGAGCTGTTCTTC,CASSPSSPTSELFF
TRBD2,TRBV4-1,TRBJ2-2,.,TGCGCCAGCAGCCAAGATGGCCGCGGGAGGGGCACCGGGGAGCTGTTTTTT,CASSQDGRGRGTGELFF
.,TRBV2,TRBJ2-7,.,TGTGCCAGTAGGGGTTACGAGCAGTACTTC,CASRGYEQYF
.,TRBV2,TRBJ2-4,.,TGTGCCAGCAGTGAATGGGGGGACGCCAAAAACATTCAGTACTTC,CASSEWGDAKNIQYF
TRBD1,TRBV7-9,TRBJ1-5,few,TGTGCCAGCAGAGGACAGGGTAGCAATCAGCCCCAGCATTTT,CASRGQGSNQPQHF
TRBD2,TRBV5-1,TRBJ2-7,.,TGCGCCAGCAGCTGGGGGACTAGCGGGAGTGCCGGCAACTACGAGCAGTACTTC,CASSWGTSGSAGNYEQYF
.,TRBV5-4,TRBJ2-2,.,TGTGCCAGCAGCTGGACACTCGCGAACACCGGGGAGCTGTTTTTT,CASSWTLANTGELFF
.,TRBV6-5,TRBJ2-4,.,TGTGCCAGCAGGAGGGATTTAGCCAAAAACATTCAGTACTTC,CASRRDLAKNIQYF
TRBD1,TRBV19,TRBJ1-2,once,TGTGCCAGTAGTACCAGGGGGCGTGGCTACACCTTC,CASSTRGRGYTF
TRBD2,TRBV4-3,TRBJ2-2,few,TGCGCCAGCAGCCAAGATCTAGCGGGAGTGCCTGAAGGCACCGGGGAGCTGTTTTTT,CASSQDLAGVPEGTGELFF
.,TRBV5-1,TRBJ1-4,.,TGCGCCAGCAGGGAGGATAATGAAAAACTGTTTTTT,CASREDNEKLFF
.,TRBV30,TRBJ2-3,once,TGTGCCTGGAGTGGTCTAACAGTCACAGATACGCAGTATTTT,CAWSGLTVTDTQYF
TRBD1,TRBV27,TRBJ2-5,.,TGTGCCAGCAGTAGGGGGACAGGGCCACAGCGAGGGACCCAGTACTTC,CASSRGTGPQRGTQYF
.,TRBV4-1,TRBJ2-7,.,TGCGCCAGCAGCCAAGGGACAGACTACGAGCAGTACTTC,CASSQGTDYEQYF
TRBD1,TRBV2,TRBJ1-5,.,TGTGCCAGCTTCCCGGGACAGGGCAATCAGCCCCAGCATTTT,CASFPGQGNQPQHF
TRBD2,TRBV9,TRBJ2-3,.,TGTGCCAGCAGCGGAAGGATCACGCTGGCGGCGGGGGAAGAGGTAATGCCAGATACGCAGTATTTT,CASSGRITLAAGEEVMPDTQYF
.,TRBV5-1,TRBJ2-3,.,TGCGCCAGCAGCTTCTCCGGGAGCACAGATACGCAGTATTTT,CASSFSGSTDTQYF
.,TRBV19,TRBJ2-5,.,TGTGCCAGTAGGCGGGGAGGCGGACAAGAGACCCAGTACTTC,CASRRGGGQETQYF
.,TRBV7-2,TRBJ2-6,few,TGTGCCAGCAGCCGGGGGTTTTCTGGGGCCAACGTCCTGACTTTC,CASSRGFSGANVLTF
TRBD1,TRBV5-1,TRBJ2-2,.,TGCGCCAGCAGCTTGGGGACAGGGGCCTTGAGCGAAGAGCTGTTTTTT,CASSLGTGALSEELFF
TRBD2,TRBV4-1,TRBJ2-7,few,TGCGCCAGCAGCGACCGGACTAGCGGGGTAAGCTCCTACGAGCAGTACTTC,CASSDRTSGVSSYEQYF
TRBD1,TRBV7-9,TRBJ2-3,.,TGTGCCAGCAGACGACCCGGGACAGGCACAGATACGCAGTATTTT,CASRRPGTGTDTQYF
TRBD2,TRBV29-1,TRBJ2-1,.,TGCAGCGTGGTCGGCCTAGCGGCCTCATTGATCGGGGCTGAGCAGTTCTTC,CSVVGLAASLIGAEQFF
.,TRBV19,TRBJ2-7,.,TGTGCCAGTAGTCCAGGCTACGAGCAGTACTTC,CASSPGYEQYF
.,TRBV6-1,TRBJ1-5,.,TGTGCCAGCAGTGAGGGGGGTTTATCTCAGCCCCAGCATTTT,CASSEGGLSQPQHF